A selection of T cell receptor beta chains follows, all from one sample in a study of shared clonotypes between healthy human individuals. Sequencing was performed with immunoSEQ multiplex PCR; in TCRdb, only in-frame clones are kept and a portion is missing. Counted here are 450,000 to 500,000 clones, 70% to 80% occurring once; the ten biggest clones make up approximately 13%. The specimen sequenced was PBMCs. These receptors were taken from a middle-aged woman in good health. Some clones in this sample may be carry-over from other donors' samples. Both conserved end residues are part of each CDR3. Each record gives: J gene, D gene, clone size, V gene, CDR3 protein, CDR3 DNA. A D gene is named only where the DNA matches it firmly. The size of a clone is reported for some rows only, either as once, few or many, or as a class for expanded clones.

j_call: TRBJ2-3
d_call: TRBD2
clone_size: NA
v_call: TRBV29-1
cdr3_aa: CSVVRTSGTDTQYF
cdr3_nt: TGCAGCGTTGTTCGGACTAGCGGAACAGATACGCAGTATTTT

j_call: TRBJ2-3
d_call: TRBD2
clone_size: NA
v_call: TRBV7-3
cdr3_aa: CASSTGLAGGIDTQYF
cdr3_nt: TGTGCCAGCAGCACTGGACTAGCGGGAGGTATAGATACGCAGTATTTT

j_call: TRBJ2-3
d_call: TRBD1
clone_size: NA
v_call: TRBV6-1
cdr3_aa: CASSGGTVTDTQYF
cdr3_nt: TGTGCCAGCAGTGGGGGGACAGTTACAGATACGCAGTATTTT

j_call: TRBJ2-5
d_call: TRBD1
clone_size: NA
v_call: TRBV9
cdr3_aa: CASNRGQGPQETQYF
cdr3_nt: TGTGCCAGCAATCGTGGACAGGGACCACAAGAGACCCAGTACTTC

j_call: TRBJ2-3
d_call: NA
clone_size: NA
v_call: TRBV10-1
cdr3_aa: CASSEFPSRRDTQYF
cdr3_nt: TGCGCCAGCAGTGAGTTCCCTTCGAGGAGAGATACGCAGTATTTT

j_call: TRBJ2-2
d_call: TRBD2
clone_size: NA
v_call: TRBV11-3
cdr3_aa: CASSHGLAAGGELFF
cdr3_nt: TGTGCCAGCAGTCATGGACTAGCGGCGGGCGGGGAGCTGTTTTTT

j_call: TRBJ2-5
d_call: NA
clone_size: NA
v_call: TRBV5-1
cdr3_aa: CASSFLGRLEQETQYF
cdr3_nt: TGCGCCAGCAGCTTTTTAGGTCGACTAGAACAAGAGACCCAGTACTTC

j_call: TRBJ1-5
d_call: TRBD1
clone_size: once
v_call: TRBV28
cdr3_aa: CASSPRGTGSNQPQHF
cdr3_nt: TGTGCCAGCAGCCCACGGGGGACAGGGAGCAATCAGCCCCAGCATTTT

j_call: TRBJ2-5
d_call: TRBD2
clone_size: once
v_call: TRBV7-2
cdr3_aa: CASSLQRGGETQYF
cdr3_nt: TGTGCCAGCAGCTTACAGCGGGGGGGAGAGACCCAGTACTTC

j_call: TRBJ1-3
d_call: NA
clone_size: NA
v_call: TRBV7-9
cdr3_aa: CASSLSPVPGNTIYF
cdr3_nt: TGTGCCAGCAGCTTAAGTCCTGTGCCTGGAAACACCATATATTTT

j_call: TRBJ2-3
d_call: NA
clone_size: NA
v_call: TRBV5-6
cdr3_aa: CASSLNDVSDTDTQYF
cdr3_nt: TGTGCCAGCAGCTTGAACGACGTCAGCGACACAGATACGCAGTATTTT

j_call: TRBJ2-2
d_call: NA
clone_size: NA
v_call: TRBV28
cdr3_aa: CASSLQGFTGELFF
cdr3_nt: TGTGCCAGCAGTTTGCAGGGGTTTACCGGGGAGCTGTTTTTT

j_call: TRBJ2-1
d_call: TRBD2
clone_size: NA
v_call: TRBV5-1
cdr3_aa: CASSLATSGSNEQFF
cdr3_nt: TGCGCCAGCAGCTTGGCGACTAGCGGGAGCAATGAGCAGTTCTTC

j_call: TRBJ1-4
d_call: NA
clone_size: NA
v_call: TRBV25-1
cdr3_aa: CASSQVTLHPEKLFF
cdr3_nt: TGTGCCAGCAGTCAAGTGACACTGCATCCCGAAAAACTGTTTTTT

j_call: TRBJ1-4
d_call: NA
clone_size: NA
v_call: TRBV7-6
cdr3_aa: CASSLGRSATNEKLFF
cdr3_nt: TGTGCCAGCAGCTTAGGCAGGAGTGCAACTAATGAAAAACTGTTTTTT

j_call: TRBJ1-1
d_call: NA
clone_size: NA
v_call: TRBV11-2
cdr3_aa: CASSFYRATEAFF
cdr3_nt: TGTGCCAGCAGCTTCTACAGGGCCACTGAAGCTTTCTTT

j_call: TRBJ2-5
d_call: TRBD1
clone_size: NA
v_call: TRBV5-8
cdr3_aa: CASSRAGTEETQYF
cdr3_nt: TGTGCCAGCAGCCGAGCCGGGACAGAAGAGACCCAGTACTTC

j_call: TRBJ2-3
d_call: TRBD2
clone_size: NA
v_call: TRBV7-8
cdr3_aa: CASSPSGRVTDTQYF
cdr3_nt: TGTGCCAGCAGCCCTAGCGGGAGGGTTACAGATACGCAGTATTTT

j_call: TRBJ2-7
d_call: NA
clone_size: NA
v_call: TRBV6-1
cdr3_aa: CASSRGNYEQYF
cdr3_nt: TGTGCCAGCAGTCGAGGGAACTACGAGCAGTACTTC

j_call: TRBJ2-1
d_call: NA
clone_size: NA
v_call: TRBV7-9
cdr3_aa: CASSLAEENEQFF
cdr3_nt: TGTGCCAGCAGCTTAGCTGAAGAAAATGAGCAGTTCTTC

j_call: TRBJ2-7
d_call: TRBD1
clone_size: NA
v_call: TRBV6-5
cdr3_aa: CASSTTGTGGFEQYF
cdr3_nt: TGTGCCAGCAGTACAACCGGGACAGGGGGCTTCGAGCAGTACTTC

j_call: TRBJ2-3
d_call: NA
clone_size: NA
v_call: TRBV19
cdr3_aa: CASSMAETGYTDTQYF
cdr3_nt: TGTGCCAGTAGTATGGCCGAGACAGGATACACAGATACGCAGTATTTT

j_call: TRBJ2-6
d_call: NA
clone_size: NA
v_call: TRBV7-7
cdr3_aa: CASSLGPDSGANVLTF
cdr3_nt: TGTGCCAGCAGCTTGGGACCCGACTCTGGGGCCAACGTCCTGACTTTC

j_call: TRBJ1-5
d_call: TRBD1
clone_size: NA
v_call: TRBV30
cdr3_aa: CAWSTGTVSNQPQHF
cdr3_nt: TGTGCCTGGAGTACCGGGACAGTCAGCAATCAGCCCCAGCATTTT

j_call: TRBJ2-1
d_call: TRBD2
clone_size: NA
v_call: TRBV27
cdr3_aa: CASRYGTSGSYEQFF
cdr3_nt: TGTGCCAGCAGATACGGGACTAGCGGGAGTTATGAGCAGTTCTTC

j_call: TRBJ2-7
d_call: NA
clone_size: NA
v_call: TRBV29-1
cdr3_aa: CSVEPSSYEQYF
cdr3_nt: TGCAGCGTTGAACCCAGTTCCTACGAGCAGTACTTC

j_call: TRBJ1-2
d_call: NA
clone_size: NA
v_call: TRBV7-9
cdr3_aa: CASSLGQGMGGYTF
cdr3_nt: TGTGCCAGCAGCTTAGGGCAGGGAATGGGAGGCTACACCTTC

j_call: TRBJ2-7
d_call: TRBD1
clone_size: NA
v_call: TRBV20-1
cdr3_aa: CSAAQGNEQYF
cdr3_nt: TGCAGTGCTGCACAGGGGAATGAGCAGTACTTC

j_call: TRBJ1-1
d_call: NA
clone_size: many
v_call: TRBV29-1
cdr3_aa: CSADPPTRGNTEAFF
cdr3_nt: TGCAGCGCCGATCCTCCTACAAGAGGGAACACTGAAGCTTTCTTT

j_call: TRBJ2-3
d_call: TRBD2
clone_size: NA
v_call: TRBV10-3
cdr3_aa: CAISGLAGGDTDTQYF
cdr3_nt: TGTGCCATCAGTGGGTTAGCGGGAGGTGACACAGATACGCAGTATTTT

j_call: TRBJ2-7
d_call: NA
clone_size: NA
v_call: TRBV6-6
cdr3_aa: CASSYRGDEQYF
cdr3_nt: TGTGCCAGCAGTTATAGGGGGGACGAGCAGTACTTC

j_call: TRBJ1-5
d_call: NA
clone_size: few
v_call: TRBV15
cdr3_aa: CATSSGTRGNQPQHF
cdr3_nt: TGTGCCACCAGCAGCGGAACTCGGGGCAATCAGCCCCAGCATTTT

j_call: TRBJ2-3
d_call: TRBD1
clone_size: NA
v_call: TRBV11-2
cdr3_aa: CASSQHGQGVVADTQYF
cdr3_nt: TGTGCCAGCAGCCAGCACGGACAGGGGGTTGTTGCAGATACGCAGTATTTT

j_call: TRBJ1-6
d_call: TRBD1
clone_size: once
v_call: TRBV5-4
cdr3_aa: CASSPGQAGSPLHF
cdr3_nt: TGTGCCAGCAGCCCCGGACAGGCCGGTTCACCCCTCCACTTT

j_call: TRBJ2-7
d_call: NA
clone_size: NA
v_call: TRBV4-1
cdr3_aa: CASSEGQSYEQYF
cdr3_nt: TGCGCCAGCAGCGAAGGACAGAGCTACGAGCAGTACTTC

j_call: TRBJ1-3
d_call: NA
clone_size: NA
v_call: TRBV5-1
cdr3_aa: CASSDYSGNTIYF
cdr3_nt: TGCGCCAGCAGCGACTACTCTGGAAACACCATATATTTT

j_call: TRBJ2-1
d_call: TRBD2
clone_size: NA
v_call: TRBV5-1
cdr3_aa: CASSPRLAGGRSSYNEQFF
cdr3_nt: TGCGCCAGCAGCCCTCGACTAGCGGGAGGCCGGAGCTCCTACAATGAGCAGTTCTTC

j_call: TRBJ2-2
d_call: NA
clone_size: NA
v_call: TRBV7-3
cdr3_aa: CASSPLRGPGGELFF
cdr3_nt: TGTGCCAGCAGCCCACTCCGGGGGCCAGGCGGGGAGCTGTTTTTT

j_call: TRBJ1-1
d_call: NA
clone_size: NA
v_call: TRBV7-9
cdr3_aa: CASSSAAGPTEAFF
cdr3_nt: TGTGCCAGCAGCTCCGCGGCAGGCCCCACTGAAGCTTTCTTT

j_call: TRBJ2-3
d_call: NA
clone_size: NA
v_call: TRBV21-1
cdr3_aa: CASSKGKGDTQYF
cdr3_nt: TGTGCCAGCAGCAAAGGAAAGGGAGATACGCAGTATTTT

j_call: TRBJ2-7
d_call: NA
clone_size: NA
v_call: TRBV6-1
cdr3_aa: CASSEIRDEQYF
cdr3_nt: TGTGCCAGCAGTGAAATAAGGGACGAGCAGTACTTC

j_call: TRBJ2-7
d_call: NA
clone_size: few
v_call: TRBV7-9
cdr3_aa: CASSSNYEQYF
cdr3_nt: TGTGCCAGCAGTTCGAACTACGAGCAGTACTTC

j_call: TRBJ2-7
d_call: NA
clone_size: few
v_call: TRBV20-1
cdr3_aa: CSANPYYEQYF
cdr3_nt: TGCAGTGCTAATCCCTACTACGAGCAGTACTTC

j_call: TRBJ1-2
d_call: NA
clone_size: NA
v_call: TRBV20-1
cdr3_aa: CSPPGYGYTF
cdr3_nt: TGCAGTCCCCCCGGGTATGGCTACACCTTC